This passage covers 11 T cell receptor beta chains from one sample sequenced in a study of cytomegalovirus exposure and HLA in healthy donors. The PCR contained 60 Vbeta and 13 Jbeta primers. Some clones are missing from TCRdb's copy, which holds only in-frame ones; the method was immunoSEQ multiplex PCR. Seen here are about 120,000 clones, more than 65% observed once, and the top ten hold approximately 9.9%. Material: PBMCs. These receptors were taken from a man aged 35 to 55 in good health and CMV-seropositive.

Regarding this clone: Sequence at one end of the junction differs from germline and may be a read error. This chain connects TRBV15 to TRBJ2-7; no clear D gene. The CDR3 spans 13 residues. In germline, CDR1 is LNHNV, CDR2 YYDKDF (reference sequence). The CDR3 reads CATSRARSSVRLF. The DNA for the CDR3 is TGTGCCACCAGCAGGGCCCGCAGTTCCGTTCGTCTCTTC. The full variable domain, rest sourced from reference TRBV15 and TRBJ2-7, is DAMVIQNPRYQVTQFGKPVTLSCSQTLNHNVMYWYQQKSSQAPKLLFHYYDKDFNNEADTPDNFQSRRPNTSFCFLDIRSPGLGDTAMYLCATSRARSSVRLFGPGTRLTVT.

The chain employs TRBV7-2 and TRBJ1-5; D might be TRBD1 (5 bases). The germline V gene encodes CDR1 SGHTA and CDR2 FQGNSA. The CDR3 loop spans 15 amino acids. The ends were cut back, 1 base at V and 4 bases at J, with 11 bases in the middle. CDR3 residues: CASSLVQGLNQPQHF. The CDR3 DNA sequence: TGTGCCAGCAGCTTAGTCCAGGGACTAAATCAGCCCCAGCATTTT.

This clone was counted a single time. This rearrangement joins TRBV2 to TRBJ2-5; D remains unclear. Germline CDR1 reads SNHLY; CDR2 reads FYNNEI. The CDR3 runs to 16 residues. The V end lost 5 bases, the J end lost 3 bases, and 19 bases lay between the germline ends. The CDR3 DNA reads TGTGCCAGCAGTCACCCGGAGAGTGGCCCCAAAGAGACCCAGTACTTC. Translated: CASSHPESGPKETQYF. Filled out from reference TRBV2 and TRBJ2-5, the complete variable domain reads EPEVTQTPSHQVTQMGQEVILRCVPISNHLYFYWYRQILGQKVEFLVSFYNNEISEKSEIFDDQFSVERPDGSNFTLKIRSTKLEDSAMYFCASSHPESGPKETQYFGPGTRLLVL.

This clone was counted a few times. V and J are TRBV6-5 and TRBJ2-3; the match to TRBD1 covers 7 bases. Germline CDR1 and CDR2: MNHEY and SVGAGI. This CDR3 is 15 amino acids long. With V trimmed by 6 bases and J by 4 bases, 10 bases remained unmatched. The CDR3 DNA sequence: TGTGCCAGCAGCTCGCGACAGGGTGTGGCAGATACGCAGTATTTT. Protein sequence: CASSSRQGVADTQYF.

The rearrangement uses TRBV7-6 and TRBJ2-7; 11 positions match TRBD2. Germline-derived CDR1 and CDR2 are SGHVS and FNYEAQ. The CDR3 sequence is 19 residues long. V dropped 4 bases and J dropped 2; count of bases not matched to a gene: 16. CDR3 residues: CASSSERGLAAQNPYEQYF. The CDR3, as DNA: TGTGCCAGCAGCTCCGAACGGGGACTAGCGGCCCAAAACCCCTACGAGCAGTACTTC.

CDR3 protein: CASSEEGTAFAYEQYF. CDR3 coding DNA: TGTGCCAGCAGTGAAGAGGGGACAGCTTTTGCCTACGAGCAGTACTTC. The rearrangement uses TRBV6-1 and TRBJ2-7; 7 nucleotides match TRBD1. The CDR3 totals 16 residues. With 1 base clipped from V and 2 bases from J, the junction kept 8 bases outside the gene matches. The V gene's germline CDR1 is MNHNS and CDR2 SASEGT.

The gene calls are TRBV7-9 and TRBJ2-7, with D unresolved. The ends were cut back, 2 bases at V and 2 bases at J, with 4 bases in the middle. Germline-derived CDR1 and CDR2 are SEHNR and FQNEAQ (reference sequence). The CDR3 extends over 12 amino acids. CDR3 region: CASSLKPYEQYF. In DNA, the CDR3 is TGTGCCAGCAGCTTAAAGCCCTACGAGCAGTACTTC.

The V and J genes are TRBV7-8 and TRBJ1-5; a possible D gene is TRBD1 (5 bases). Deletions cut 1 base from V and 4 bases from J, with 11 bases between. The germline gives CDR1 SGHVS, CDR2 FQNEAQ. This CDR3 is 15 amino acids long. As DNA, the CDR3 is TGTGCCAGCAGCTTAGTCAAGGCAGGGAATCAGCCCCAGCATTTT. Translated, it gives CASSLVKAGNQPQHF. Looking up the rest from reference TRBV7-8 and TRBJ1-5 gives the full variable domain: GAGVSQSPRYKVAKRGQDVALRCDPISGHVSLFWYQQALGQGPEFLTYFQNEAQLDKSGLPSDRFFAERPEGSVSTLKIQRTQQEDSAVYLCASSLVKAGNQPQHFGDGTRLSIL.

The chain uses TRBV10-1 and TRBJ1-5; D is perhaps TRBD1 (6 bases). Germline lookup yields CDR1 WNHNN and CDR2 SYGVQD (reference sequence). This CDR3 has 15 amino acids. The V gene lost 0 bases and the J gene lost 6 bases, with 12 bases spanning the gap. The DNA for the CDR3 is TGCGCCAGCAGTGAGTCCTCGGGGGGCCGTCAGCCCCAGCATTTT. It encodes CASSESSGGRQPQHF.

This clone showed up just once. The V and J genes are TRBV11-3 and TRBJ2-1, with a tentative D call TRBD1 (7 bases). This CDR3 contains 15 residues. V lost 3 bases to trimming and J lost 5 bases, with 14 bases between them. CDR1 is SGHNT, CDR2 YENEEA, per germline. The CDR3 here is CASSFGGGSHNEQFF. The CDR3, as DNA: TGTGCCAGCAGCTTCGGAGGGGGCAGTCACAATGAGCAGTTCTTC.

J is TRBJ2-7 and V is TRBV25-1, with D uncertain. The length of the CDR3 is 15 residues. The V end was cut by 2 bases, the J end by 1 base, with 12 bases between. Germline CDR1 is MGHDK and CDR2 is SYGVNS. The CDR3 DNA sequence: TGTGCCAGCAGTGAACAAGGCAGGTCTTCCTACGAGCAGTACTTC. It codes for CASSEQGRSSYEQYF.